This entry describes one T cell receptor (beta chain). This record comes from a study of blood T cell repertoires in COVID-19. Study in general: COVID-19 samples from acute and convalescent phases originated in the United States, Italy and Spain. Nucleic acid was either cDNA or gDNA, and it came from T cells, B-cell-depleted T cells, or PBMCs.

Authors' methods: How many nucleated cells were present was estimated from reference gene primer amplification. Using immunoSEQ multiplex PCR, the repertoire was profiled, and TCRdb retains in-frame clones only, with some absent. For V, J and clone size, that table is used; D and trimming come from the DNA. The table lists over 14,000 clones, roughly 87% of them singletons. The CDR3 loop spans 13 amino acids. V lost 3 bases and J lost 1, with 4 bases in between. CDR1 and CDR2 (germline): SGHTA, FQGNSA. The TCR was taken from a human donor in a cohort sampled during active COVID-19. What was sequenced was peripheral blood. The chain has TRBV7-2 and TRBJ1-5; D ambiguous. The CDR3 nucleotides read TGTGCCAGCAGCTTGCAGAGCAATCAGCCCCAGCATTTT. It encodes CASSLQSNQPQHF.